What follows are 26 T cell receptor beta chains derived from one specimen sequenced in a study of blood T cell repertoires in COVID-19. Libraries were prepared by immunoSEQ multiplex PCR; TCRdb keeps only in-frame clonotypes and omits some of them. The sample contains 330,000 or so clones, 87% of which appear only once. The sample was PBMCs or T cells enriched from blood (not recorded which). These receptors were obtained from a man aged 40-50 years in a cohort exposed to, infected with or recovered from COVID-19 (not recorded which).

V is TRBV24-1 and J is TRBJ2-6; D unclear. Per germline, CDR1 KGHDR and CDR2 SFDVKD. Trimming took 9 bases from V and 0 from J, leaving 8 bases between them. This CDR3 spans 14 amino acids. CDR3 residues: CATPTVSGANVLTF. In DNA form, the CDR3 reads TGTGCCACCCCGACTGTCTCTGGGGCCAACGTCCTGACTTTC.

The V and J genes are TRBV28 and TRBJ1-4; D gene unclear. The germline CDR1 and CDR2 sequences are MDHEN and SYDVKM. With 6 bases removed from V and 0 bases from J, the gap between germline ends came to 8 bases. CDR3 length equals 14 residues. CDR3 region: CASRTPATNEKLFF. Written as DNA, the CDR3 is TGTGCCAGCAGAACTCCGGCAACTAATGAAAAACTGTTTTTT.

The chain employs TRBV5-4 and TRBJ1-1; D is unclear. Between the trimmed V and J ends, which lost 4 bases and 0 bases, there was a span of 22 bases. CDR1 is SGHNT and CDR2 is YYREEE in the germline V gene (reference sequence). The length of the CDR3 is 18 residues. The CDR3 spells CASSPSLDGLGLNTEAFF. The CDR3 region has the DNA TGTGCCAGCAGCCCTAGCCTCGACGGCCTAGGGTTGAACACTGAAGCTTTCTTT.

CDR3 protein: CAIRLTGEGYTF. CDR3 nucleotide sequence: TGTGCCATCAGGTTAACAGGGGAAGGCTACACCTTC. This chain connects TRBV10-3 to TRBJ1-2, with 7 bases lining up with TRBD1. Germline lookup yields CDR1 ENHRY and CDR2 SYGVKD. Trimming removed 6 bases from V and 8 bases from J; junction bases left unmatched: 6. CDR3 length: 12 amino acids.

This clone was observed a handful of times. V and J are TRBV9 and TRBJ1-4; TRBD1 matches at 8 bases. The V segment lost 2 bases and the J segment 8 bases; nucleotides outside the gene matches: 8. Per germline, CDR1 SGDLS and CDR2 YYNGEE. This CDR3 is built from 15 residues. Here the CDR3 DNA reads TGTGCCAGCAGCGTCACTCAGGGGGCGCGGGAAAAACTGTTTTTT. Residues: CASSVTQGAREKLFF.

V gene TRBV7-2 combines with J gene TRBJ1-4; 7 nucleotides match TRBD1. J gave up 7 bases and V 1 base, and 6 bases lay outside the gene matches. The CDR3 is made up of 15 amino acids. Germline-derived CDR1 and CDR2 are SGHTA and FQGNSA. The CDR3 DNA sequence: TGTGCCAGCAGCTTAGGGTTCCAGGGGGTTGAAAAACTGTTTTTT. Its translation is CASSLGFQGVEKLFF.

The V and J genes are TRBV7-3 and TRBJ2-6; D possibly corresponds to TRBD2 (5 bases). The germline V and J ends were trimmed by 4 bases and 1 base, with 11 bases remaining between them. The CDR3 loop spans 16 amino acids. The germline V gene has CDR1 SGHTA and CDR2 FQGTGA. The CDR3 loop is CASSSPGWSGANVLTF. The CDR3 nucleotides are TGTGCCAGCAGCTCCCCGGGGTGGTCTGGGGCCAACGTCCTGACTTTC.

The chain recombines TRBV3-1 (or the pseudogene TRBV3-2) with TRBJ2-3; possible D gene TRBD2, 6 bases. The length of the CDR3 is 14 residues. Per germline, CDR1 LGHDT and CDR2 YNNKEL (reference sequence). The ends were cut back, 5 bases at V and 1 base at J, with 10 bases in the middle. Written as DNA, the CDR3 is TGTGCCAGCAGCAATAGCGGAGGCACAGATACGCAGTATTTT. Translated, it gives CASSNSGGTDTQYF.

In its sample, this clone was seen a few times. This chain links TRBV6-5 with TRBJ1-3; D remains unclear. CDR1 is MNHEY, CDR2 SVGAGI, per germline. The CDR3 is 12 amino acids. V lost 4 bases and J lost 3, with 4 bases in between. The CDR3 coding sequence is TGTGCCAGCAGTTCGTTTGGAAACACCATATATTTT. Amino acids: CASSSFGNTIYF.

This chain uses TRBV19 with TRBJ2-3; D possibly corresponds to TRBD2 (7 bases). The CDR3 loop spans 16 amino acids. V lost 5 bases to trimming and J lost 7 bases, with 22 bases between them. Germline CDR1 reads LNHDA; CDR2 reads SQIVND (reference sequence). The CDR3 region has the DNA TGTGCCAGTAGTTCCCCGACTAGCAGGGGTCGCAATACGCAGTATTTT. Translation: CASSSPTSRGRNTQYF.

The sample holds one count of this clone. The V gene is TRBV27, the J gene TRBJ2-7, with TRBD2 identical over 14 bases. This CDR3 has 14 amino acids. Germline V gene lookup returns CDR1 MNHEY and CDR2 SMNVEV (reference sequence). The trim removed 6 bases at V and 2 bases at J, leaving 0 bases unmatched. In DNA, the CDR3 is TGTGCCAGCAGGACTAGCGGGAGGGCCTACGAGCAGTACTTC. It encodes CASRTSGRAYEQYF.

The chain couples TRBV10-2 to TRBJ2-6; TRBD1 is a possible D gene (6 bases). CDR3 length: 15 residues. Germline V gives CDR1 WSHSY, CDR2 SAAADI. V lost 9 bases and J 0 bases, leaving 12 bases between the germline ends. The CDR3 DNA sequence: TGCGCCAGTCTAGTACAGGGCTCTGGGGCCAACGTCCTGACTTTC. This gives the protein CASLVQGSGANVLTF.

This chain links TRBV5-4 with TRBJ1-1; D perhaps matches TRBD1 (5 bases). With 2 bases removed from V and 5 bases from J, the gap between germline ends came to 10 bases. Germline CDR1 is SGHNT and CDR2 is YYREEE (reference sequence). This CDR3 is 13 amino acids long. The CDR3 region has the DNA TGTGCCAGCAGCTTTGGGGGGAGGACTGAAGCTTTCTTT. This encodes CASSFGGRTEAFF.

This chain links TRBV2 with TRBJ1-5, with 10 bases fitting TRBD1. Germline lookup yields CDR1 SNHLY and CDR2 FYNNEI. V shed 6 bases and J 6 bases; nucleotides not matched to a gene: 2. The CDR3 length is 13 residues. The CDR3 loop is CASRRDRGQPQHF. The CDR3, as DNA: TGTGCCAGCAGGCGGGACAGGGGTCAGCCCCAGCATTTT.

The genes are TRBV2 and TRBJ2-1; 10 nucleotides line up with TRBD1. The CDR3 spans 13 residues. Trimming removed 7 bases from V and 9 bases from J; junction bases left unmatched: 6. Germline V gene lookup returns CDR1 SNHLY and CDR2 FYNNEI. The CDR3 loop reads CASTGTGVVEQFF. The CDR3 DNA is TGTGCCAGCACCGGGACAGGGGTGGTTGAGCAGTTCTTC. Full variable domain (missing parts from reference TRBV2 and TRBJ2-1): EPEVTQTPSHQVTQMGQEVILRCVPISNHLYFYWYRQILGQKVEFLVSFYNNEISEKSEIFDDQFSVERPDGSNFTLKIRSTKLEDSAMYFCASTGTGVVEQFFGPGTRLTVL.

This clone was seen a few times. The V call is TRBV5-1, the J call TRBJ2-7, with no clear D. The length of the CDR3 is 14 residues. Trimming took off 1 base at V and 1 base at J, with 9 bases between the two ends. Germline V gene lookup returns CDR1 SGHRS and CDR2 YFSETQ. The CDR3 DNA reads as TGCGCCAGCAGCTTGACCCCAGAATCCTACGAGCAGTACTTC. Amino acids: CASSLTPESYEQYF.

The CDR3 nucleotides are TGTGCCAGTAGTCCCAAACAGGGGGCCAACTATGGCTACACCTTC. Residues: CASSPKQGANYGYTF. J is TRBJ1-2 and V is TRBV19, with TRBD1 matching 9 bases. V was pared by 5 bases and J by 2 bases, with 6 bases of the junction left unmatched. This CDR3 spans 15 amino acids. Germline-derived CDR1 and CDR2 are LNHDA and SQIVND (reference sequence).

As DNA, the CDR3 is TGTGCCAGCAGCGTTACTAGCTCTGGAGCTTATAATGAGCAGTTCTTC. Translated: CASSVTSSGAYNEQFF. The V gene is TRBV9, the J gene TRBJ2-1; possibly TRBD2 for D (6 bases). V lost 2 bases and J 7 bases, leaving 19 bases between the germline ends. Germline V gene lookup returns CDR1 SGDLS and CDR2 YYNGEE. The length of the CDR3 is 16 residues. Full variable domain (remainder filled in from reference TRBV9 and TRBJ2-1): DSGVTQTPKHLITATGQRVTLRCSPRSGDLSVYWYQQSLDQGLQFLIQYYNGEERAKGNILERFSAQQFPDLHSELNLSSLELGDSALYFCASSVTSSGAYNEQFFGPGTRLTVL.

V gene TRBV18 combines with J gene TRBJ2-7; TRBD1 agrees at 8 bases. This CDR3 has 15 amino acids. V shed 5 bases and J 5 bases; nucleotides not matched to a gene: 11. Germline values: CDR1 KGHSH, CDR2 LQKENI. The CDR3 coding sequence is TGTGCCAGCTCAGAGAGCAGGGGGCCCCTTCACGAGCAGTACTTC. Translating it yields CASSESRGPLHEQYF.

The chain recombines TRBV6-1 with TRBJ1-6; D is unclear. Trimming removed 2 bases at V and 1 base at J, with 3 bases between. CDR1 is MNHNS, CDR2 SASEGT, per germline. This CDR3 region has 14 residues. CDR3 in amino acids: CASSERSYNSPLHF. For the CDR3, the DNA is TGTGCCAGCAGTGAACGGTCCTATAATTCACCCCTCCACTTT.

This chain uses TRBV6-1 with TRBJ1-2; D possibly corresponds to TRBD1 (5 bases). The CDR3 totals 15 residues. Germline V gene data show CDR1 as MNHNS and CDR2 as SASEGT. Trimming took off 2 bases at V and 7 bases at J, with 17 bases between the two ends. CDR3 protein: CASSESPGLGIGYTF. The CDR3, as DNA: TGTGCCAGCAGTGAATCGCCGGGACTGGGTATTGGCTACACCTTC.

In regard to this clone: Other DNA sequences in the sample encode the same CDR3. The V gene is TRBV28, the J gene TRBJ1-5; D gene unclear. Germline V lookup: CDR1 MDHEN, CDR2 SYDVKM. Trimming left V 3 bases short and J 9 bases short, with 3 bases between. The CDR3 extends over 10 amino acids. CDR3: CASSFRPQHF. Here the CDR3 DNA reads TGTGCCAGCAGTTTTAGGCCCCAGCATTTT.

V is TRBV28 and J is TRBJ2-7; D possibly corresponds to TRBD1 (6 bases). CDR3 size: 14 residues. The germline V and J ends were trimmed by 6 bases and 6 bases, with 18 bases remaining between them. CDR1 and CDR2 from the germline V gene are MDHEN and SYDVKM. CDR3 loop: CASSHRVLYAEQYF. The CDR3 DNA reads TGTGCCAGCAGCCACAGGGTCCTTTACGCCGAGCAGTACTTC.

The V and J genes are TRBV25-1 and TRBJ2-1; 11 positions match TRBD2. The CDR3 has 16 amino acids. Germline V gives CDR1 MGHDK, CDR2 SYGVNS. With V trimmed by 2 bases and J by 0 bases, 0 bases remained unmatched. CDR3 sequence: CASSEGTSGSYNEQFF. CDR3 DNA: TGTGCCAGCAGTGAAGGGACTAGCGGCTCCTACAATGAGCAGTTCTTC.

This clone was picked up a small number of times. The V gene is TRBV6-2 or TRBV6-3, the J gene TRBJ1-2; tentatively, D is TRBD1 (6 bases). With 5 bases removed from V and 7 bases from J, the gap between germline ends came to 11 bases. The germline gives CDR1 MNHEY, CDR2 SVGEGT. This CDR3 has 12 residues. The CDR3 DNA reads TGTGCCAGCAGTCTACAGGGCTCTGGCTACACCTTC. Its translation is CASSLQGSGYTF.

The chain employs TRBV6-5 and TRBJ2-7, with no clear D. Per the germline V gene, CDR1 is MNHEY and CDR2 is SVGAGI. Trimming pared 6 bases from V and 1 base from J, leaving 13 bases between. The CDR3 covers 14 residues. DNA of the CDR3: TGTGCCAGCAGCGGCGGTAGGTCTTCCTACGAGCAGTACTTC. It yields the protein CASSGGRSSYEQYF.